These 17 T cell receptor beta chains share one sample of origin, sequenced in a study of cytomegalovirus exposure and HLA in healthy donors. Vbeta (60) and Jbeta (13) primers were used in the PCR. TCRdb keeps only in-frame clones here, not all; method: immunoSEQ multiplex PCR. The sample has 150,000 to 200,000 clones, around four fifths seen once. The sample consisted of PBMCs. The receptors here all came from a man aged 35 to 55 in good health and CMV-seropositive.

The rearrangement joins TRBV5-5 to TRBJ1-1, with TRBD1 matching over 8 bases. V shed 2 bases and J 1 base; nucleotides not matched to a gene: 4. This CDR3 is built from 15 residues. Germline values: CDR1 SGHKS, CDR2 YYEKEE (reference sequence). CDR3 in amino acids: CASSLITGGNTEAFF. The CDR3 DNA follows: TGTGCCAGCAGCTTAATTACAGGGGGGAACACTGAAGCTTTCTTT.

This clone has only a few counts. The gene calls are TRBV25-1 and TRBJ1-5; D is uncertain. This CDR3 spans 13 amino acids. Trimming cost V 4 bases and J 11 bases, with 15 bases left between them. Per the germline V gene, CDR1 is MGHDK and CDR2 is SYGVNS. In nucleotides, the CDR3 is TGTGCCAGCAGTGGGGCACTCGAGTCGGCCCAGCATTTT. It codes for CASSGALESAQHF. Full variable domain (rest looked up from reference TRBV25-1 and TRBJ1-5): EADIYQTPRYLVIGTGKKITLECSQTMGHDKMYWYQQDPGMELHLIHYSYGVNSTEKGDLSSESTVSRIRTEHFPLTLESARPSHTSQYLCASSGALESAQHFGDGTRLSIL.

The CDR3 reads CASSIPAGDHYEQYF. In DNA, the CDR3 is TGTGCCAGTAGTATTCCGGCGGGAGACCACTACGAGCAGTACTTC. This rearrangement joins TRBV19 to TRBJ2-7, with TRBD2 identical over 7 bases. Germline V lookup: CDR1 LNHDA, CDR2 SQIVND (reference sequence). With 3 bases clipped from V and 3 bases from J, the junction kept 8 bases outside the gene matches. CDR3 length: 15 residues.

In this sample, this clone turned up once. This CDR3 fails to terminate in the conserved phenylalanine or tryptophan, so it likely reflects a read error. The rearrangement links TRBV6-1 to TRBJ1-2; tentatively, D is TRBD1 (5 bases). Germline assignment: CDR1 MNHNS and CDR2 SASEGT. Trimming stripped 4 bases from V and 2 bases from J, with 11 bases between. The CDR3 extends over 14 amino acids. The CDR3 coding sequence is TGTGCCAGCAGTGTACCTGGGGCCAACTATGGCTACACCTCC. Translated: CASSVPGANYGYTS.

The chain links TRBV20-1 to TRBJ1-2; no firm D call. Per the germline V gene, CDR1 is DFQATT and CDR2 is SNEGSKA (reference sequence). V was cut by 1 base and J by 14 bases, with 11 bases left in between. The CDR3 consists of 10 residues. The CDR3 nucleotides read TGCAGTGCTAGAGCCACTGCCTCAACCTTC. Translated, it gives CSARATASTF.

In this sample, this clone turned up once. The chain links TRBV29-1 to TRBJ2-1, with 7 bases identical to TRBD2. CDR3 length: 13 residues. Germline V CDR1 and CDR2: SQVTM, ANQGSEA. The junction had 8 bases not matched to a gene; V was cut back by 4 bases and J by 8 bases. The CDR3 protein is CSVATGRRDEQFF. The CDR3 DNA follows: TGCAGCGTTGCGACCGGGAGGAGGGATGAGCAGTTCTTC.

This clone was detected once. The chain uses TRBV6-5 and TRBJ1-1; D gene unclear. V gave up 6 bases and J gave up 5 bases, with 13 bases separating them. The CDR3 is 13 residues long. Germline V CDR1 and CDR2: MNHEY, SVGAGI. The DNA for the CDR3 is TGTGCCAGCAGGGCGGCCGGGAGGACTGAAGCTTTCTTT. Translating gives CASRAAGRTEAFF.

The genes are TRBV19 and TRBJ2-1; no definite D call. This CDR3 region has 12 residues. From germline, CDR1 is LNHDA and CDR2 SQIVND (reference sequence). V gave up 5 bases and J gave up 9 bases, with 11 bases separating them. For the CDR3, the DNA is TGTGCCAGTAGTCCGAGTTATGCTGAGCAGTTCTTC. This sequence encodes CASSPSYAEQFF.

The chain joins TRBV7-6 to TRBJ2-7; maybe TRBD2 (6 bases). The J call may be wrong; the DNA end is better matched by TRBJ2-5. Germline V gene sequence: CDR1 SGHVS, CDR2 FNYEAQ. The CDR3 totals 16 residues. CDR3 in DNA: TGTGCCAGCAGCTTGGGGGGAGGAGCGGAGCAAGAGACCCAGTACTTC. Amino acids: CASSLGGGAEQETQYF.

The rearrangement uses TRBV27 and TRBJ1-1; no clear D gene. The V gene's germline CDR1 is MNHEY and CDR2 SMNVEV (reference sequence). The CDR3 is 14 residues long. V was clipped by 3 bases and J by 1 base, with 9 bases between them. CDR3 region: CASSLSHRNTEAFF. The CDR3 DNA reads TGTGCCAGCAGTTTGTCCCACAGGAACACTGAAGCTTTCTTT.

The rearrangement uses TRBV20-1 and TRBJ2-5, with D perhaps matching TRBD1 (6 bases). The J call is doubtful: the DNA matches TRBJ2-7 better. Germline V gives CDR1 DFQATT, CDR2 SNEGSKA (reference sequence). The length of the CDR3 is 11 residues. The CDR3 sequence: CSAQTGFEQYF. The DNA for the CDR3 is TGCAGTGCACAAACAGGGTTCGAGCAGTACTTC.

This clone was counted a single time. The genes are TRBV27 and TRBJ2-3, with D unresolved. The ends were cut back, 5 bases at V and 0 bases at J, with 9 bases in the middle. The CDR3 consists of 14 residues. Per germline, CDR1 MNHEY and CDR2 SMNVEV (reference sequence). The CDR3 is CASSKLSSTDTQYF. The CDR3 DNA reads TGTGCCAGCAGTAAATTATCTAGCACAGATACGCAGTATTTT.

CDR3 amino acids: CASSLGQGVNEQFF. CDR3 DNA: TGCGCCAGCAGCCTGGGACAGGGGGTCAATGAGCAGTTCTTC. The chain links TRBV4-1 to TRBJ2-1; 11 nucleotides match TRBD1. The V and J ends lost 4 bases and 6 bases, in that order; junction bases with no gene match: 2. Per the germline V gene, CDR1 is MGHRA and CDR2 is YSYEKL. The CDR3 contains 14 residues.

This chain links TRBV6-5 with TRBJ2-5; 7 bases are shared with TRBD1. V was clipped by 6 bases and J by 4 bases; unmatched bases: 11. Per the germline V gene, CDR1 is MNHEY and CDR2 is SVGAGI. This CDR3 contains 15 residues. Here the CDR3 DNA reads TGTGCCAGCAGCCGCCGCCTTACAGGGGCAGAGACCCAGTACTTC. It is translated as CASSRRLTGAETQYF.

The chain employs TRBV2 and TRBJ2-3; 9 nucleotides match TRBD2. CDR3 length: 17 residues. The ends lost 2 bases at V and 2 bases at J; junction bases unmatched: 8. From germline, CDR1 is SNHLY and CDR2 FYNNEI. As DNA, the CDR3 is TGTGCCAGCAGTGAATGGAGGGGACTAGCCGACACAGATACGCAGTATTTT. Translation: CASSEWRGLADTDTQYF. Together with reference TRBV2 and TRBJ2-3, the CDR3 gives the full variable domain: EPEVTQTPSHQVTQMGQEVILRCVPISNHLYFYWYRQILGQKVEFLVSFYNNEISEKSEIFDDQFSVERPDGSNFTLKIRSTKLEDSAMYFCASSEWRGLADTDTQYFGPGTRLTVL.

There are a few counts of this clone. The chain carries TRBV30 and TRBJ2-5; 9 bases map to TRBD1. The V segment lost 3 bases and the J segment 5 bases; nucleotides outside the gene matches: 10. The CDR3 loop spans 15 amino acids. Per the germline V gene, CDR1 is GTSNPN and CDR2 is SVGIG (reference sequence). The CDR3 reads CAWRPPGQGFETQYF. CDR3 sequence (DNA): TGTGCCTGGAGGCCCCCGGGACAGGGATTCGAGACCCAGTACTTC.

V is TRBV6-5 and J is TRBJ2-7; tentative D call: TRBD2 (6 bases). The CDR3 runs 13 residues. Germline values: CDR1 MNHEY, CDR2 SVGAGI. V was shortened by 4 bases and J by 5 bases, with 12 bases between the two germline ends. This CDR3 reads CASSSTRGNEQYF. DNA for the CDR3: TGTGCCAGCAGTTCGACTAGAGGGAACGAGCAGTACTTC.